This TCR beta chain came from a study of early T cells in non-severe SARS-CoV-2 infection. The overall study: From unsorted whole blood, bulk RNA was sequenced, and the chains remained unpaired. Findings and limits, study-wide: Sequences matched to VDJdb favored anti-spike CD8 responses, while private and CD4 specificities were missed.

Individually, cDNA molecules had unique molecular identifiers attached to them. From the 5' RACE reads, TCRdb called clonotypes with MiXCR, one entry per CDR3 protein. The top ten clones hold about 1.5% of a sample with 66,000 or so distinct CDR3 sequences, more than 10% of them seen once. There are many counts of this clonotype. Its target is unknown. Trimming left V 0 bases short and J 13 bases short, with 22 bases between. CDR3 length: 16 residues. In germline, CDR1 is MNHNS, CDR2 SASEGT. Sequenced material: whole blood. This chain joins TRBV6-1 and TRBJ2-1; no clear D gene. The source of this sequence is an adult who was a healthcare worker with PCR-confirmed SARS-CoV-2 infection or an uninfected control (not recorded which). The CDR3 protein is CASSEALLLASRSQFF. The CDR3 region has the DNA TGTGCCAGCAGTGAAGCGCTTCTTTTAGCCTCAAGATCCCAGTTCTTC.